The 26 T cell receptor beta chains below all came from one sample that was sequenced in a study of CD8+ T cells in alopecia areata. Sequencing templates came from extracted RNA that was reverse transcribed into cDNA. TCRdb's copy holds only in-frame clones and misses some; the assay was immunoSEQ multiplex PCR. Among around 250,000 clones listed, roughly 69% were seen once. The input for sequencing was CD4+ T cells sorted from blood, taken at week 0. These receptors originate from a human donor with alopecia areata.

The V call is TRBV30, the J call TRBJ2-1; D not certain. The CDR3 totals 13 residues. V shed 2 bases and J shed 4 bases, with 9 bases lying between them. CDR1 is GTSNPN, CDR2 SVGIG, per germline (reference sequence). The CDR3, as DNA: TGTGCCTGGAGTCAGGAGAGATACAATGAGCAGTTCTTC. As protein: CAWSQERYNEQFF.

To note about this clone: Other DNA sequences in this specimen translate into the identical CDR3. The V and J genes are TRBV29-1 and TRBJ2-7; D may be TRBD2 (6 bases). The germline V and J ends were trimmed by 4 bases and 3 bases, with 10 bases remaining between them. CDR1 is SQVTM and CDR2 is ANQGSEA in the germline V gene. This CDR3 has 12 amino acids. In DNA form, the CDR3 reads TGCAGCGTTGTGCAGGGAGGCTACGAGCAGTACTTC. As protein: CSVVQGGYEQYF.

The chain has TRBV6-1 and TRBJ2-7, with no clear D. Between the trimmed V and J ends, which lost 5 bases and 1 base, there was a span of 12 bases. Germline CDR1 reads MNHNS; CDR2 reads SASEGT. This CDR3 is 14 amino acids long. The CDR3 loop is CASSPTTTSYEQYF. The CDR3 nucleotides are TGTGCCAGCAGTCCCACCACTACATCCTACGAGCAGTACTTC.

The rearrangement links TRBV4-3 to TRBJ2-1; 10 bases line up with TRBD2. V gave up 5 bases and J gave up 6 bases; unmatched junction bases: 10. This CDR3 spans 16 amino acids. Germline V CDR1 and CDR2: LGHNA, YSLEER. In nucleotides, the CDR3 is TGCGCCAGCAGCTTCAGGACTAGCGGTGGATCCAATGAGCAGTTCTTC. Translating it yields CASSFRTSGGSNEQFF.

About this clone itself: Other DNA sequences of this sample code for an identical CDR3. The V call is TRBV30, the J call TRBJ1-5; D gene uncertain. The CDR3 length is 13 residues. The ends were cut back, 0 bases at V and 5 bases at J, with 8 bases in the middle. In germline, CDR1 is GTSNPN, CDR2 SVGIG (reference sequence). CDR3 DNA: TGTGCCTGGAGTGTAGACGGGGATCAGCCCCAGCATTTT. Translating gives CAWSVDGDQPQHF.

V usage is TRBV30 and J usage is TRBJ1-1, with D perhaps TRBD1 (5 bases). CDR3 length: 13 amino acids. Per germline, CDR1 GTSNPN and CDR2 SVGIG (reference sequence). Trimming removed 4 bases from V and 0 bases from J, with 9 bases in between. This CDR3 reads CAWTSDMNTEAFF. CDR3 in DNA: TGTGCCTGGACTTCGGACATGAACACTGAAGCTTTCTTT.

The V call is TRBV1, the J call TRBJ1-2. TRBV1 counts as a pseudogene. The CDR3 consists of 18 residues. DNA for the CDR3: TGCACCAGCAGCCCCAAAAGGGCGAGGGAGGGGGCGCGGTATGGCTACACCTTC. Translated, it gives CTSSPKRAREGARYGYTF.

The chain uses TRBV9 and TRBJ2-3; 7 bases are shared with TRBD2. Germline V gives CDR1 SGDLS, CDR2 YYNGEE. The length of the CDR3 is 14 residues. The J segment lost 2 bases and the V segment lost 4 bases, leaving 4 bases of the junction unmatched. This CDR3 is CASSIGGNTDTQYF. DNA of the CDR3: TGTGCCAGCAGCATCGGGGGGAACACAGATACGCAGTATTTT.

The chain recombines TRBV30 with TRBJ1-6; perhaps TRBD1 as D (5 bases). The V gene's germline CDR1 is GTSNPN and CDR2 SVGIG (reference sequence). Trimming removed 4 bases from V and 7 bases from J, with 8 bases in between. This CDR3 spans 12 amino acids. The CDR3, as DNA: TGTGCCTGGACAGGGTTCAATTCACCCCTCCACTTT. This encodes CAWTGFNSPLHF. Supplemented by reference TRBV30 and TRBJ1-6, the full variable domain reads SQTIHQWPATLVQPVGSPLSLECTVEGTSNPNLYWYRQAAGRGLQLLFYSVGIGQISSEVPQNLSASRPQDRQFILSSKKLLLSDSGFYLCAWTGFNSPLHFGNGTRLTVT.

The gene calls are TRBV9 and TRBJ2-3; 8 nucleotides match TRBD1. The length of the CDR3 is 15 residues. Germline lookup yields CDR1 SGDLS and CDR2 YYNGEE. V was pared by 4 bases and J by 3 bases, with 7 bases of the junction left unmatched. CDR3 coding DNA: TGTGCCAGCAGCTTGCGGGACAGGAAAACAGATACGCAGTATTTT. It encodes CASSLRDRKTDTQYF.

This clone showed up just once. This chain joins TRBV30 and TRBJ1-1; TRBD1 is a possible D gene (5 bases). This CDR3 has 13 residues. V was trimmed by 5 bases and J by 7 bases, leaving 17 bases between them. Germline CDR1 and CDR2: GTSNPN and SVGIG (reference sequence). CDR3 protein: CAWFPGGYGEAFF. In DNA form, the CDR3 reads TGTGCCTGGTTCCCTGGGGGTTATGGTGAAGCTTTCTTT.

The V and J genes are TRBV4-3 and TRBJ2-5; TRBD2 aligns across 7 bases. V shed 0 bases and J 5 bases; nucleotides not matched to a gene: 9. The germline gives CDR1 LGHNA, CDR2 YSLEER. The CDR3 loop spans 16 amino acids. The CDR3 nucleotides are TGCGCCAGCAGCCAAGACCAGTTAGCGGGTCGGGAGACCCAGTACTTC. This gives the protein CASSQDQLAGRETQYF.

The CDR3 region is CAWSRGTLLETQYF. In nucleotides, the CDR3 is TGTGCCTGGAGTAGAGGGACACTCTTGGAGACCCAGTACTTC. This chain links TRBV30 with TRBJ2-5; D is perhaps TRBD1 (6 bases). CDR3 length equals 14 residues. Trimming removed 2 bases at V and 5 bases at J, with 15 bases between. The germline V gene has CDR1 GTSNPN and CDR2 SVGIG (reference sequence).

The rearrangement joins TRBV14 to TRBJ2-7; 10 positions agree with TRBD2. The V segment lost 4 bases and the J segment 3 bases; nucleotides outside the gene matches: 3. The CDR3 runs 14 residues. Germline V lookup: CDR1 SGHDN, CDR2 FVKESK. CDR3 sequence (DNA): TGTGCCAGCAGCCCATGGACTAGCGGCTACGAGCAGTACTTC. Its protein is CASSPWTSGYEQYF.

The J gene is TRBJ2-1, the V gene TRBV30; possibly TRBD1 for D (6 bases). Trimming removed 0 bases at V and 6 bases at J, with 9 bases between. The CDR3 runs 13 residues. Germline CDR1 is GTSNPN and CDR2 is SVGIG (reference sequence). The CDR3 reads CAWSVQGANEQFF. CDR3 coding DNA: TGTGCCTGGAGTGTACAGGGAGCCAATGAGCAGTTCTTC.

The table lists this clone with a few counts. J is TRBJ1-5 and V is TRBV28, with D unresolved. The germline V gene has CDR1 MDHEN and CDR2 SYDVKM. CDR3 length equals 13 residues. Between the trimmed V and J ends, which lost 2 bases and 7 bases, there was a span of 9 bases. CDR3 coding DNA: TGTGCCAGCAGTTTACCCTCTCTGCAGCCCCAGCATTTT. Its protein product is CASSLPSLQPQHF.

In this sample, this clone turned up once. The V and J genes are TRBV25-1 and TRBJ2-5; D ambiguous. Between the trimmed V and J ends, which lost 1 base and 5 bases, there was a span of 5 bases. The CDR3 covers 12 residues. The germline V gene encodes CDR1 MGHDK and CDR2 SYGVNS. The CDR3 reads CASSEFAETQYF. CDR3 DNA sequence: TGTGCCAGCAGTGAATTCGCTGAGACCCAGTACTTC.

The chain carries TRBV13 and TRBJ2-7; D is uncertain. Germline CDR1 reads PRHDT; CDR2 reads FYEKMQ (reference sequence). This CDR3 comprises 14 residues. Trimming cost V 6 bases and J 2 bases, with 14 bases left between them. The CDR3 nucleotides read TGTGCCAGCAGTAGAATGGACGGAGCCTACGAGCAGTACTTC. Protein sequence: CASSRMDGAYEQYF.

As to this clone: Compared with germline, one end of the junction differs, possibly owing to a read error. The rearrangement links TRBV6-1 to TRBJ2-7, with D unresolved. The CDR3 consists of 8 residues. From germline, CDR1 is MNHNS and CDR2 SASEGT. CDR3 region: CATPPRHF. The CDR3 DNA follows: TGTGCCACCCCGCCGCGGCACTTC.

The chain links TRBV29-1 to TRBJ2-1; TRBD2 aligns across 8 bases. Unmatched junction bases numbered 4, after V lost 4 bases and J lost 2 bases. The V gene's germline CDR1 is SQVTM and CDR2 ANQGSEA. The CDR3 is 14 amino acids. The CDR3 here is CSVVRRGAYNEQFF. Here the CDR3 DNA reads TGCAGCGTTGTAAGGCGGGGGGCCTACAATGAGCAGTTCTTC.

This rearrangement joins TRBV30 to TRBJ2-2; 7 bases fit TRBD2. From germline, CDR1 is GTSNPN and CDR2 SVGIG (reference sequence). The CDR3 spans 14 residues. J lost 8 bases, V lost 2 bases, and 8 bases had no gene match. In DNA, the CDR3 is TGTGCCTGGAGTTACGGGACTACGCGTGGGGAGCTGTTTTTT. It encodes CAWSYGTTRGELFF.

This chain connects TRBV5-1 to TRBJ2-7; 8 nucleotides agree with TRBD1. The junction had 5 bases not matched to a gene; V was cut back by 3 bases and J by 3 bases. CDR1 and CDR2 (germline): SGHRS, YFSETQ. The CDR3 consists of 14 residues. The CDR3 region is CASSWGDRLYEQYF. CDR3 nucleotide sequence: TGCGCCAGCAGCTGGGGGGACAGGCTCTACGAGCAGTACTTC.

The chain couples TRBV7-9 to TRBJ1-2, with a tentative D call TRBD1 (5 bases). The CDR3 contains 12 residues. Germline V gene lookup returns CDR1 SEHNR and CDR2 FQNEAQ (reference sequence). V was shortened by 1 base and J by 11 bases, with 11 bases between the two germline ends. The DNA of the CDR3 is TGTGCCAGCAGCTTAGATAGGGGCGTGTACACCTTC. Its translation is CASSLDRGVYTF.

The chain joins TRBV7-8 to TRBJ2-7; 7 bases fit TRBD1. CDR1 and CDR2 from the germline V gene are SGHVS and FQNEAQ. This CDR3 has 15 residues. With V trimmed by 5 bases and J by 5 bases, 12 bases remained unmatched. The CDR3 region has the DNA TGTGCCAGCAGCCCGAGGACAGGTCTAGGGAACGAGCAGTACTTC. Residues: CASSPRTGLGNEQYF.

The V gene is TRBV10-3, the J gene TRBJ2-1; D is perhaps TRBD2 (5 bases). V dropped 7 bases and J dropped 0 bases, with 7 bases sitting between them. Germline V lookup: CDR1 ENHRY, CDR2 SYGVKD. The CDR3 loop spans 13 amino acids. DNA for the CDR3: TGTGCCATCAAGGGAGCCTCCTACAATGAGCAGTTCTTC. Amino acids: CAIKGASYNEQFF.

The V and J genes are TRBV5-1 and TRBJ1-1; no definite D call. CDR1 is SGHRS, CDR2 YFSETQ, per germline. V was cut by 0 bases and J by 6 bases, with 6 bases left in between. The CDR3 spans 12 residues. The CDR3 nucleotides are TGCGCCAGCAGCTTGGTGGCAGCTGAAGCTTTCTTT. Its translation is CASSLVAAEAFF.